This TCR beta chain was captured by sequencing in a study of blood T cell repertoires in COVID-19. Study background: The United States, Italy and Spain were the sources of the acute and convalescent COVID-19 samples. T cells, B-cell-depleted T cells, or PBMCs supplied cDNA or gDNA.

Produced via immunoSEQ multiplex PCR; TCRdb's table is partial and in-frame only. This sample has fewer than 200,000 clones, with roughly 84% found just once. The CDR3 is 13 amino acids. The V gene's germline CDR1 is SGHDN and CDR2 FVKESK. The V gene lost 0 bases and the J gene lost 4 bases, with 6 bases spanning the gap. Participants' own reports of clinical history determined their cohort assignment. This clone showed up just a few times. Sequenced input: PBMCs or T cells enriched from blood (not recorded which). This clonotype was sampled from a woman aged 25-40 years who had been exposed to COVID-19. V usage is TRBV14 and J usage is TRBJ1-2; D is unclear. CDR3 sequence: CASSQDASYGYTF. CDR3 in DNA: TGTGCCAGCAGCCAAGATGCGAGCTATGGCTACACCTTC.